The 23 T cell receptor beta chains presented below share a single source sample, sequenced in a study of cytomegalovirus exposure and HLA in healthy donors. PCR involved 60 Vbeta and 13 Jbeta primers. TCRdb keeps only in-frame clones here, not all; method: immunoSEQ multiplex PCR. The sample yields about 57,000 clones, approximately 83% seen once. Sequencing was done on a sample of PBMCs. All receptors come from a man aged 25-45 years in good health and CMV-seronegative.

V gene TRBV19 combines with J gene TRBJ1-5; 8 nucleotides align to TRBD1. The V gene's germline CDR1 is LNHDA and CDR2 SQIVND (reference sequence). This CDR3 region has 13 residues. J was trimmed by 7 bases and V by 9 bases; bases with no gene match: 8. CDR3 bases: TGTGCCAGCACCAGGGGGCTAGGGCAGCCCCAGCATTTT. It translates to CASTRGLGQPQHF. Filled out from reference TRBV19 and TRBJ1-5, the complete variable domain reads DGGITQSPKYLFRKEGQNVTLSCEQNLNHDAMYWYRQDPGQGLRLIYYSQIVNDFQKGDIAEGYSVSREKKESFPLTVTSAQKNPTAFYLCASTRGLGQPQHFGDGTRLSIL.

This clone was detected once. This sequence joins TRBV11-2 and TRBJ2-5; either TRBD1 or TRBD2 may supply D (5 bases each). The J call may be incorrect, as the DNA end agrees better with TRBJ2-7. CDR3 size: 16 residues. In germline, CDR1 is SGHAT, CDR2 FQNNGV. This CDR3 is CASSLTNLGDSYEQYF. CDR3 coding DNA: TGTGCCAGCAGTCTAACTAACCTGGGGGACTCCTACGAGCAGTACTTC.

The rearrangement joins TRBV2 to TRBJ1-5; the D gene is possibly TRBD1 (6 bases). The V gene lost 2 bases and the J gene lost 4 bases, with 12 bases spanning the gap. Germline V gives CDR1 SNHLY, CDR2 FYNNEI. The CDR3 sequence is 15 residues long. The CDR3 nucleotides are TGTGCCAGCAGTGAACGAGGGGGTGGGAATCAGCCCCAGCATTTT. Protein sequence: CASSERGGGNQPQHF.

This clone appeared a few times. The chain links TRBV6-1 to TRBJ2-7; 7 bases agree with TRBD2. The length of the CDR3 is 16 residues. With V trimmed by 1 base and J by 4 bases, 10 bases remained unmatched. From germline, CDR1 is MNHNS and CDR2 SASEGT. For the CDR3, the DNA is TGTGCCAGCAGTGAAGGGGGGACGGACGGGAGGTACGAGCAGTACTTC. Its protein product is CASSEGGTDGRYEQYF.

The V and J genes are TRBV9 and TRBJ2-3; 7 bases agree with TRBD2. J gave up 6 bases and V 3 bases, and 10 bases lay outside the gene matches. This CDR3 is 15 amino acids long. Germline assignment: CDR1 SGDLS and CDR2 YYNGEE. This CDR3 reads CASSEGGLRRDTQYF. The DNA for the CDR3 is TGTGCCAGCAGCGAGGGAGGGCTGCGGCGGGATACGCAGTATTTT. Full variable domain (rest looked up from reference TRBV9 and TRBJ2-3): DSGVTQTPKHLITATGQRVTLRCSPRSGDLSVYWYQQSLDQGLQFLIQYYNGEERAKGNILERFSAQQFPDLHSELNLSSLELGDSALYFCASSEGGLRRDTQYFGPGTRLTVL.

V gene TRBV7-2 combines with J gene TRBJ1-2, with TRBD1 identical over 8 bases. The CDR3 length is 15 residues. V trimming: 5 bases; J trimming: 0 bases; junction bases outside the gene matches: 5. Germline loops: CDR1 SGHTA, CDR2 FQGNSA. This CDR3 reads CASSPYRGSNYGYTF. The CDR3 DNA reads as TGTGCCAGCAGCCCGTACAGGGGGTCTAACTATGGCTACACCTTC.

The chain uses TRBV11-2 and TRBJ1-4; D is uncertain. The germline V gene encodes CDR1 SGHAT and CDR2 FQNNGV. The V gene lost 1 base and the J gene lost 8 bases, with 8 bases spanning the gap. The CDR3 totals 13 residues. The CDR3, as DNA: TGTGCCAGCAGCTTAGGGGCGACAGAAAAACTGTTTTTT. This sequence encodes CASSLGATEKLFF.

The chain joins TRBV5-4 to TRBJ2-5; the D gene is possibly TRBD2 (5 bases). CDR3 length: 11 amino acids. CDR1 and CDR2 (germline): SGHNT, YYREEE (reference sequence). V lost 4 bases to trimming and J lost 5 bases, with 6 bases between them. The CDR3 sequence is CASSPGETQYF. CDR3 sequence (DNA): TGTGCCAGCAGCCCGGGGGAGACCCAGTACTTC.

J is TRBJ2-1 and V is TRBV15; D is possibly TRBD2 (5 bases). Germline V gives CDR1 LNHNV, CDR2 YYDKDF (reference sequence). This CDR3 has 15 residues. V lost 1 base and J lost 9, with 16 bases in between. This CDR3 is CATSRARLAFAEQFF. In nucleotides, the CDR3 is TGTGCCACCAGCAGAGCGCGGCTAGCCTTCGCTGAGCAGTTCTTC.

This chain links TRBV9 with TRBJ1-2, with 8 bases aligning to TRBD1. Germline V gives CDR1 SGDLS, CDR2 YYNGEE. The CDR3 totals 15 residues. Trimming took 5 bases from V and 5 from J; bases not matched to a gene: 11. CDR3 region: CASRNPSGTGYGYTF. The DNA for the CDR3 is TGTGCCAGCAGGAACCCGTCAGGGACAGGTTATGGCTACACCTTC.

The rearrangement uses TRBV19 and TRBJ2-2; 10 bases agree with TRBD1. Trimming at V came to 4 bases and at J to 4 bases, leaving 6 bases not matched to a gene. The CDR3 sequence is 16 residues long. Germline V gives CDR1 LNHDA, CDR2 SQIVND (reference sequence). CDR3 protein: CASSTLRDRGTGELFF. The CDR3 DNA sequence: TGTGCCAGTAGTACACTCCGGGACAGGGGCACCGGGGAGCTGTTTTTT.

This chain joins TRBV11-2 and TRBJ2-7, with D perhaps TRBD1 (6 bases). CDR1 and CDR2 from the germline V gene are SGHAT and FQNNGV. Trimming stripped 5 bases from V and 5 bases from J, with 13 bases between. The CDR3 has 13 amino acids. The CDR3 DNA reads TGTGCCAGCAGCAGGGGGAGCTGGGACGAGCAGTACTTC. It specifies CASSRGSWDEQYF.

In regard to this clone: Other DNA sequences in the same sample also yield this CDR3. This chain connects TRBV7-3 to TRBJ1-1, with D perhaps TRBD1 (6 bases). CDR1 is SGHTA, CDR2 FQGTGA, per germline. This CDR3 has 14 residues. V lost 4 bases and J lost 0, with 9 bases in between. CDR3 sequence reads: CASSSDRMNTEAFF. In DNA, the CDR3 is TGTGCCAGCAGCTCCGACAGGATGAACACTGAAGCTTTCTTT.

This chain connects TRBV7-6 to TRBJ1-4; D is uncertain. CDR3 length: 16 residues. Germline-derived CDR1 and CDR2 are SGHVS and FNYEAQ. The germline V and J ends were trimmed by 5 bases and 1 base, with 14 bases remaining between them. The CDR3 here is CASSGRTRGTNEKLFF. CDR3 bases: TGTGCCAGCAGCGGCAGAACACGTGGAACTAATGAAAAACTGTTTTTT.

As for this clone: One end of the junction fails to match germline, which may point to a read error. J is TRBJ2-7 and V is TRBV7-9; 8 bases fit TRBD1. Germline V CDR1 and CDR2: SEHNR, FQNEAQ (reference sequence). CDR3 size: 14 residues. The CDR3 spells CSSSLAQGAYEQYF. The CDR3 DNA reads as TGTTCCAGCAGCTTAGCACAGGGGGCCTACGAGCAGTACTTC.

The rearrangement links TRBV7-9 to TRBJ1-5, with TRBD1 identical over 8 bases. CDR3 length: 15 amino acids. CDR1 SEHNR and CDR2 FQNEAQ come from the germline V gene (reference sequence). After removal of 1 base from V and 6 bases from J, the junction contained 5 bases not matched to a gene. The CDR3 spells CASSLGDRGLQPQHF. The CDR3, as DNA: TGTGCCAGCAGCTTAGGAGACAGGGGACTTCAGCCCCAGCATTTT. The whole variable domain, remainder taken from reference TRBV7-9 and TRBJ1-5, is DTGVSQNPRHKITKRGQNVTFRCDPISEHNRLYWYRQTLGQGPEFLTYFQNEAQLEKSRLLSDRFSAERPKGSFSTLEIQRTEQGDSAMYLCASSLGDRGLQPQHFGDGTRLSIL.

The chain employs TRBV11-2 and TRBJ2-5; 11 bases map to TRBD1. The germline V gene has CDR1 SGHAT and CDR2 FQNNGV. This CDR3 comprises 15 residues. Trimming at V came to 6 bases and at J to 5 bases, leaving 8 bases not matched to a gene. The DNA for the CDR3 is TGTGCCAGCAGGGAGGACAGGGGGCTCGGGGAGACCCAGTACTTC. Its translation is CASREDRGLGETQYF.

The V gene is TRBV4-1, the J gene TRBJ2-1, with TRBD1 identical over 10 bases. CDR3 size: 16 residues. Germline CDR1 is MGHRA and CDR2 is YSYEKL. V lost 8 bases to trimming and J lost 4 bases; unmatched junction nucleotides: 11. This CDR3 is CASRVSGTGAYNEQFF. For the CDR3, the DNA is TGCGCCAGCCGAGTGTCCGGGACAGGGGCATACAATGAGCAGTTCTTC.

The rearrangement links TRBV7-9 to TRBJ2-7; tentatively, D is TRBD2 (6 bases). Trimming shortened V by 2 bases and J by 4 bases, and 18 bases separated the two germline ends. The CDR3 is 16 residues long. CDR1 is SEHNR, CDR2 FQNEAQ, per germline (reference sequence). CDR3 in amino acids: CASSLSEAGKGYEQYF. The CDR3 bases are TGTGCCAGCAGCTTAAGCGAGGCGGGAAAGGGGTACGAGCAGTACTTC.

The chain links TRBV4-3 to TRBJ2-7, with a possible D match to TRBD1 (6 bases). V lost 1 base and J lost 3, with 10 bases in between. This CDR3 is 14 amino acids long. CDR1 is LGHNA, CDR2 YSLEER, per germline. CDR3 sequence reads: CASSQGRGGYEQYF. CDR3 DNA sequence: TGCGCCAGCAGCCAAGGTCGAGGGGGCTACGAGCAGTACTTC.

The CDR3 spells CSVVGVLNEQYF. The CDR3 DNA is TGCAGCGTTGTCGGGGTTCTTAACGAGCAGTACTTC. The chain carries TRBV29-1 and TRBJ2-7; perhaps TRBD2 as D (5 bases). Germline V gives CDR1 SQVTM, CDR2 ANQGSEA. With 4 bases removed from V and 5 bases from J, the gap between germline ends came to 12 bases. CDR3 length: 12 amino acids.

This clone was recorded a few times. V gene TRBV5-1 combines with J gene TRBJ2-1, with 7 bases matching TRBD2. Looked up from germline, CDR1 is SGHRS and CDR2 is YFSETQ. The CDR3 length is 16 residues. Trimming cost V 4 bases and J 2 bases; bases outside gene matches: 9. CDR3 loop: CASSPPLADPYNEQFF. CDR3 coding DNA: TGCGCCAGCAGCCCCCCCCTAGCGGACCCCTACAATGAGCAGTTCTTC.

The rearrangement uses TRBV6-6 and TRBJ1-1; perhaps TRBD1 as D (5 bases). Germline CDR1 and CDR2: MNHNY and SVGAGI (reference sequence). The CDR3 covers 14 residues. The V and J ends lost 7 bases and 5 bases respectively, with 17 bases between them. In DNA, the CDR3 is TGTGCCAGCACCGATATGGGGGGTTTTACTGAAGCTTTCTTT. This translates into CASTDMGGFTEAFF.